This T cell receptor (beta chain) was sequenced for a study of beta chain features in type 1 diabetes. Expressed TCRB transcripts were sequenced after all isolated RNA was converted to cDNA. Libraries were prepared by immunoSEQ multiplex PCR; TCRdb keeps only in-frame clonotypes and omits some of them. The sample includes about 930,000 clones, about a sixth of them seen just once. This CDR3 has 17 residues. J lost 6 bases, V lost 6 bases, and 15 bases had no gene match. Germline lookup yields CDR1 SEHNR and CDR2 FQNEAQ (reference sequence). Sequenced: naive CD4+ T cells from blood. The rearrangement joins TRBV7-9 to TRBJ2-2, with 8 bases identical to TRBD2. The clonotype originates from a woman aged 18-29 years in good health. The CDR3 nucleotides are TGTGCCAGCAGACATTTTGGGGCCGGACTAGCTGCCGGGGAGCTGTTTTTT. Translated, it gives CASRHFGAGLAAGELFF. The entire variable domain, with the rest obtained from reference TRBV7-9 and TRBJ2-2, is as follows: DTGVSQNPRHKITKRGQNVTFRCDPISEHNRLYWYRQTLGQGPEFLTYFQNEAQLEKSRLLSDRFSAERPKGSFSTLEIQRTEQGDSAMYLCASRHFGAGLAAGELFFGEGSRLTVL.